Included here is one TCR beta chain sequence, with context. Its antigen is unknown. 13 Jbeta primers and 60 Vbeta primers were used for the PCR. Some clones are missing from TCRdb's copy, which holds only in-frame ones; the method was immunoSEQ multiplex PCR. The sample includes 99,000 or so clones, under 85% of them seen just once. The sample is drawn from a study of cytomegalovirus exposure and HLA in healthy donors. The CDR3 totals 15 residues. The V gene's germline CDR1 is SGHNT and CDR2 YYREEE (reference sequence). V was pared by 0 bases and J by 4 bases, with 5 bases of the junction left unmatched. The study, taken as a whole, reports: Later analysis associated a missense DCLRE1C variant with TCR beta V- and J-gene trimming. A few CMV-associated chains were confirmed in vitro to be specific for CMV antigens. Upon later analysis, TCR association rates were observed to vary by HLA locus, being highest for DRB1 and lowest for HLA-C. A few V segments could not be told apart, such as TRBV6-2 and TRBV6-3, and were left out.

Source material: PBMCs. This chain joins TRBV5-4 and TRBJ2-3; TRBD2 agrees at 7 bases. This receptor was identified in a young man in good health and CMV-seronegative. CDR3 sequence (DNA): TGTGCCAGCAGCTTGGTAGCGGGCGATGCAGATACGCAGTATTTT. The encoded protein is CASSLVAGDADTQYF.